These T cell receptor beta chains were read from a single sample in a study of blood T cell repertoires in COVID-19. Sequencing was performed with immunoSEQ multiplex PCR; in TCRdb, only in-frame clones are kept and a portion is missing. The table has under 75,000 clones, more than 70% seen once; the top ten hold 15% to 20%. Sequencing was carried out using peripheral blood. The receptors derive from a man aged 55 to 70 with COVID-19, enrolled during active disease. CDR3s include the opening cysteine and the closing phenylalanine or tryptophan. Fields, in order: D gene, V gene, J gene, clone size, CDR3 DNA, CDR3 protein. D genes are given only for firm matches. Part of the rows lack a size; the others show once, few, many or a class for expanded clones.

d_gene: NA; v_gene: TRBV6-5; j_gene: TRBJ1-1; abundance: NA; CDR3nt: TGTGCCAGCAGTTACGGTAGGGGGAGCCCTGAAGCTTTCTTT; CDR3aa: CASSYGRGSPEAFF
d_gene: NA; v_gene: TRBV2; j_gene: TRBJ1-4; abundance: NA; CDR3nt: TGTGCCAGCATCGTCGGGACAACTAATGAAAAACTGTTTTTT; CDR3aa: CASIVGTTNEKLFF
d_gene: NA; v_gene: TRBV7-2; j_gene: TRBJ1-1; abundance: NA; CDR3nt: TGTGCCAGCAGCCCCATTCTAGGCGACACTGAAGCTTTCTTT; CDR3aa: CASSPILGDTEAFF
d_gene: NA; v_gene: TRBV3-1/TRBV3-2; j_gene: TRBJ1-1; abundance: NA; CDR3nt: TGTGCCAGCAGCCAAACCGAGGCAGGGACAACAGCTTTCTTT; CDR3aa: CASSQTEAGTTAFF
d_gene: TRBD1; v_gene: TRBV2; j_gene: TRBJ1-4; abundance: NA; CDR3nt: TGTGCCAGCAGGCTGGGAACGACAGGGACTAATGAAAAACTGTTTTTT; CDR3aa: CASRLGTTGTNEKLFF
d_gene: TRBD2; v_gene: TRBV2; j_gene: TRBJ2-2; abundance: NA; CDR3nt: TGTGCCAGCAGTGGACTAGCGGGGGAGAACACCGGGGAGCTGTTTTTT; CDR3aa: CASSGLAGENTGELFF
d_gene: TRBD1; v_gene: TRBV11-2; j_gene: TRBJ1-6; abundance: NA; CDR3nt: TGTGCCAGCAGCAAGGACAGGGGAGGTTCACCCCTCCACTTT; CDR3aa: CASSKDRGGSPLHF
d_gene: TRBD1; v_gene: TRBV24-1; j_gene: TRBJ1-2; abundance: once; CDR3nt: TGTGCCACCAGTGACGCAGGGGGCACGACCTTC; CDR3aa: CATSDAGGTTF
d_gene: TRBD1; v_gene: TRBV5-1; j_gene: TRBJ2-1; abundance: once; CDR3nt: TGCGCCAGCAGACCGGGACAGGGTGGCTACAATGAGCAGTTCTTC; CDR3aa: CASRPGQGGYNEQFF
d_gene: TRBD1; v_gene: TRBV29-1; j_gene: TRBJ2-7; abundance: NA; CDR3nt: TGCAGCGTGGACAGGGGCAACGAGCAGTACTTC; CDR3aa: CSVDRGNEQYF
d_gene: TRBD1; v_gene: TRBV7-9; j_gene: TRBJ1-1; abundance: few; CDR3nt: TGTGCCAGCAGCCCGAGGACAGGGATGAACACTGAAGCTTTCTTT; CDR3aa: CASSPRTGMNTEAFF
d_gene: NA; v_gene: TRBV18; j_gene: TRBJ2-1; abundance: NA; CDR3nt: TGTGCCAGCTCACCAGGTTCTGGTGGCCTAGCGCCTTGGAATGAGCAGTTCTTC; CDR3aa: CASSPGSGGLAPWNEQFF
d_gene: NA; v_gene: TRBV10-2; j_gene: TRBJ2-7; abundance: NA; CDR3nt: TGCGCCAGCAGTGAGTCAGGGGTCTACGAGCAGTACTTC; CDR3aa: CASSESGVYEQYF
d_gene: NA; v_gene: TRBV2; j_gene: TRBJ1-2; abundance: many; CDR3nt: TGTGCCAGCAAGAGGAGCCAACTACAATATGGCTACACCTTC; CDR3aa: CASKRSQLQYGYTF
d_gene: NA; v_gene: TRBV24-1; j_gene: TRBJ2-5; abundance: NA; CDR3nt: TGTGCCACCAGTGGGAGTCCCTGGGAGACCCAGTACTTC; CDR3aa: CATSGSPWETQYF
d_gene: TRBD1; v_gene: TRBV30; j_gene: TRBJ2-2; abundance: NA; CDR3nt: TGTGCCTGGAGTGGGTACAGGGGTAACACCGGGGAGCTGTTTTTT; CDR3aa: CAWSGYRGNTGELFF
d_gene: NA; v_gene: TRBV23-1; j_gene: TRBJ2-1; abundance: NA; CDR3nt: TGCGCCAGCAGTCAATCGAAAAAGAATGAGGTGCTAGCTCGTGATGAGCAGTTCTTC; CDR3aa: CASSQSKKNEVLARDEQFF
d_gene: NA; v_gene: TRBV29-1; j_gene: TRBJ1-1; abundance: NA; CDR3nt: TGCAGCGTTGTGGAGGTACCGAACACTGAAGCTTTCTTT; CDR3aa: CSVVEVPNTEAFF
d_gene: TRBD1; v_gene: TRBV6-5; j_gene: TRBJ1-1; abundance: once; CDR3nt: TGTGCCAGCAGTCAGACAGGGGTGGAAGCTTTCTTT; CDR3aa: CASSQTGVEAFF
d_gene: TRBD2; v_gene: TRBV6-5; j_gene: TRBJ2-3; abundance: NA; CDR3nt: TGTGCCAGCAGTTACTCTAGCGGGGGGGATTATACGCAGTATTTT; CDR3aa: CASSYSSGGDYTQYF
d_gene: NA; v_gene: TRBV7-9; j_gene: TRBJ2-1; abundance: NA; CDR3nt: TGTGCCAGCAGCTGGGCCCGCAATGAGCAGTTCTTC; CDR3aa: CASSWARNEQFF
d_gene: TRBD1; v_gene: TRBV27; j_gene: TRBJ1-5; abundance: NA; CDR3nt: TGTGCCAGCAGTCCCGCGACAGGGGCGGGTCGCAATCAGCCCCAGCATTTT; CDR3aa: CASSPATGAGRNQPQHF
d_gene: TRBD1; v_gene: TRBV9; j_gene: TRBJ1-1; abundance: NA; CDR3nt: TGTGCCAGCAGCCCCGGACAGGGGAACACTGAAGCTTTCTTT; CDR3aa: CASSPGQGNTEAFF
d_gene: NA; v_gene: TRBV29-1; j_gene: TRBJ1-5; abundance: NA; CDR3nt: TGCAGCGTTGCGGGAAATAGCAATCAGCCCCAGCATTTT; CDR3aa: CSVAGNSNQPQHF
d_gene: TRBD2; v_gene: TRBV5-4; j_gene: TRBJ2-7; abundance: few; CDR3nt: TGTGCCAGCAGCCGTGGACTAGCGGAGAGCTCCTACGAGCAGTACTTC; CDR3aa: CASSRGLAESSYEQYF
d_gene: TRBD1; v_gene: TRBV27; j_gene: TRBJ2-5; abundance: NA; CDR3nt: TGTGCCAGCAGTTCAAGCCAGGGGGTGGGCCAAGAGACCCAGTACTTC; CDR3aa: CASSSSQGVGQETQYF
d_gene: NA; v_gene: TRBV6-5; j_gene: TRBJ2-1; abundance: once; CDR3nt: TGTGCCAGCAGCCGCGCCTACAATGAGCAGTTCTTC; CDR3aa: CASSRAYNEQFF
d_gene: TRBD1; v_gene: TRBV29-1; j_gene: TRBJ2-7; abundance: NA; CDR3nt: TGCAGCGTTGAAGATTCATCAGGGGGCTACGAGCAGTACTTC; CDR3aa: CSVEDSSGGYEQYF
d_gene: NA; v_gene: TRBV5-1; j_gene: TRBJ1-2; abundance: once; CDR3nt: TGCGCCAGCAGCCAAGACACGTCTTGGGGCTACACCTTC; CDR3aa: CASSQDTSWGYTF
d_gene: TRBD1; v_gene: TRBV7-9; j_gene: TRBJ2-5; abundance: NA; CDR3nt: TGTGCCAGCAGCATTCGACAGGGGAAAGGTGTTGAGACCCAGTACTTC; CDR3aa: CASSIRQGKGVETQYF
d_gene: TRBD2; v_gene: TRBV6-1; j_gene: TRBJ2-3; abundance: NA; CDR3nt: TGTGCCAGCAGTGAATTAGGGACTAGCGGGAGAGCAGATACGCAGTATTTT; CDR3aa: CASSELGTSGRADTQYF
d_gene: NA; v_gene: TRBV12-5; j_gene: TRBJ2-5; abundance: NA; CDR3nt: TGTGCTAGTGGTTTTGTAAACTTAGCGGAACAAGAGACCCAGTACTTC; CDR3aa: CASGFVNLAEQETQYF
d_gene: NA; v_gene: TRBV11-1; j_gene: TRBJ2-6; abundance: once; CDR3nt: TGTGCCAGCAGCTTACCCCCCGGCTCTGGGGCCAACGTCCTGACTTTC; CDR3aa: CASSLPPGSGANVLTF
d_gene: TRBD1; v_gene: TRBV4-2; j_gene: TRBJ1-6; abundance: NA; CDR3nt: TGTGCCAGCAGCCCGTATCCGGGACAGGGTTTGTCACCCCTCCACTTT; CDR3aa: CASSPYPGQGLSPLHF
d_gene: NA; v_gene: TRBV3-1/TRBV3-2; j_gene: TRBJ2-1; abundance: NA; CDR3nt: TGTGCCAGCAGCCAAGATCTCAGGCAGGGAAAGAGGTACAATGAGCAGTTCTTC; CDR3aa: CASSQDLRQGKRYNEQFF
d_gene: NA; v_gene: TRBV19; j_gene: TRBJ1-5; abundance: NA; CDR3nt: TGTGCCAGTAGTATGGCCGGAGGCAATCAGCCCCAGCATTTT; CDR3aa: CASSMAGGNQPQHF
d_gene: TRBD1; v_gene: TRBV6-1; j_gene: TRBJ1-5; abundance: once; CDR3nt: TGTGCCAGCAGTGAAGCTCGGGGTGGGACAGGGGACAATCAGCCCCAGCATTTT; CDR3aa: CASSEARGGTGDNQPQHF
d_gene: TRBD2; v_gene: TRBV9; j_gene: TRBJ2-2; abundance: NA; CDR3nt: TGTGCCAGCAGCGTAGTACTAGCGGGGGGTACCGGGGAGCTGTTTTTT; CDR3aa: CASSVVLAGGTGELFF
d_gene: NA; v_gene: TRBV14; j_gene: TRBJ1-4; abundance: once; CDR3nt: TGTGCCAGCACCCCGCGGGGAATGCCGGAAAAACTGTTTTTT; CDR3aa: CASTPRGMPEKLFF
d_gene: TRBD2; v_gene: TRBV12-3/TRBV12-4; j_gene: TRBJ2-1; abundance: NA; CDR3nt: TGTGCCAGTAGACTAGCGGGGGGCAATGAGCAGTTCTTC; CDR3aa: CASRLAGGNEQFF
d_gene: TRBD1; v_gene: TRBV7-3; j_gene: TRBJ1-1; abundance: NA; CDR3nt: TGTGCCAGCAGCTTACTAGGGGGCTCTGGCACTGAAGCTTTCTTT; CDR3aa: CASSLLGGSGTEAFF
d_gene: NA; v_gene: TRBV9; j_gene: TRBJ1-2; abundance: NA; CDR3nt: TGTGCCAGCAGCGTAGGCCCCACTGCTAACTATGGCTACACCTTC; CDR3aa: CASSVGPTANYGYTF
d_gene: NA; v_gene: TRBV2; j_gene: TRBJ1-1; abundance: NA; CDR3nt: TGTGCCAGCAGTGAATTGCGGGCAGACGAAGCTTTCTTT; CDR3aa: CASSELRADEAFF
d_gene: NA; v_gene: TRBV21-1; j_gene: TRBJ2-7; abundance: NA; CDR3nt: TGTGCCAGCAGCCCCTCCGGGACAGCTCTCTACGAGCAGTACTTC; CDR3aa: CASSPSGTALYEQYF
d_gene: NA; v_gene: TRBV30; j_gene: TRBJ1-4; abundance: NA; CDR3nt: TGTGCCTTTGACAGGTTAAATGAAAAACTGTTTTTT; CDR3aa: CAFDRLNEKLFF
d_gene: NA; v_gene: TRBV12-3/TRBV12-4; j_gene: TRBJ2-5; abundance: NA; CDR3nt: TGTGCCAGCAGGCCCAGCGGCGGAGAGACCCAGTACTTC; CDR3aa: CASRPSGGETQYF
d_gene: TRBD1; v_gene: TRBV3-1/TRBV3-2; j_gene: TRBJ1-6; abundance: once; CDR3nt: TGTGCCAGCGGGGGGACAGGAAGAAATTCACCCCTCCACTTT; CDR3aa: CASGGTGRNSPLHF
d_gene: NA; v_gene: TRBV25-1; j_gene: TRBJ1-4; abundance: once; CDR3nt: TGTGCCAGCAAAGACACCGCAACTAATGAAAAACTGTTTTTT; CDR3aa: CASKDTATNEKLFF
d_gene: NA; v_gene: TRBV9; j_gene: TRBJ2-3; abundance: NA; CDR3nt: TGTGCCAGCAGCGTAGCTTTGGGACTCTCTCACACAGATACGCAGTATTTT; CDR3aa: CASSVALGLSHTDTQYF
d_gene: TRBD1; v_gene: TRBV6-5; j_gene: TRBJ2-7; abundance: NA; CDR3nt: TGTGCCAGCAGTTATAGGGCAGGGGGCTCCTACGAGCAGTACTTC; CDR3aa: CASSYRAGGSYEQYF